Sequencing of this T cell receptor beta chain was carried out in a study of blood T cell repertoires in COVID-19. In the study overall: The origin of the acute and convalescent COVID-19 samples was the United States, Italy and Spain.

The CDR3 consists of 18 residues. V was cut by 4 bases and J by 1 base, with 22 bases left in between. CDR1 is MGHRA, CDR2 YSYEKL, per germline. Under the authors' procedure: From reference gene primer amplification, estimates of nucleated cell counts were derived. Sequencing used immunoSEQ multiplex PCR; TCRdb keeps in-frame clones, though not all of them. For V, J and clone size, that table is used; D and trimming come from the DNA. Among approximately 300,000 clones, roughly nine tenths were seen once, and the ten largest hold about 2.3%. The source material was peripheral blood. The chain links TRBV4-1 to TRBJ2-5, with D possibly TRBD1 on 5 matching bases. This receptor was obtained from a young man with active or convalescent COVID-19. Here the CDR3 reads CASSPNTSRVSVQETQYF. The CDR3 DNA reads as TGCGCCAGCAGCCCCAACACGAGCAGGGTCAGCGTCCAAGAGACCCAGTACTTC.